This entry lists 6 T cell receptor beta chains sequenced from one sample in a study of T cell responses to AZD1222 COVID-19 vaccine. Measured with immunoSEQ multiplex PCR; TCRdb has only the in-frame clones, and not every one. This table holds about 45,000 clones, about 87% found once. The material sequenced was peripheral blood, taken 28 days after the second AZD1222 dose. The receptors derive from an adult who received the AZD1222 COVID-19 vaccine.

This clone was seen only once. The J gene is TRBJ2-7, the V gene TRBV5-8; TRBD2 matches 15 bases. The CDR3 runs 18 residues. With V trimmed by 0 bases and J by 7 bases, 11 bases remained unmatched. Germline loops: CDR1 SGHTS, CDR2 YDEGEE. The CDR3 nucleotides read TGTGCCAGCAGCTTGGCGACCGGACTAGCGGGAGGGCCGGGTGAGCAGTACTTC. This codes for CASSLATGLAGGPGEQYF.

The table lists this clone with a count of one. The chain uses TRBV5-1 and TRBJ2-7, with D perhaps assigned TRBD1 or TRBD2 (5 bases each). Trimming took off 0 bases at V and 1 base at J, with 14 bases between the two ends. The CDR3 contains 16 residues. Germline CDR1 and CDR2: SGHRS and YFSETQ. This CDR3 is CASSLVTGPGSYEQYF. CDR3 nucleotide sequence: TGCGCCAGCAGCTTGGTAACGGGGCCGGGATCCTACGAGCAGTACTTC.

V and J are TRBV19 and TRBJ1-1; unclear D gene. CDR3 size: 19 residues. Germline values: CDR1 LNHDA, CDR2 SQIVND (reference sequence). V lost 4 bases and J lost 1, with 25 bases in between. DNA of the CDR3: TGTGCCAGTAGTAATCTCGTGAGCAGGCCCGCGTTGGGGAACACTGAAGCTTTCTTT. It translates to CASSNLVSRPALGNTEAFF.

The CDR3 protein is CAISERHHGTEAFF. The CDR3 region has the DNA TGTGCCATTTCTGAGAGGCACCACGGAACTGAAGCTTTCTTT. The V gene is TRBV21-1, the J gene TRBJ1-1. TRBV21-1 is tagged as a pseudogene. CDR3 length: 14 amino acids.

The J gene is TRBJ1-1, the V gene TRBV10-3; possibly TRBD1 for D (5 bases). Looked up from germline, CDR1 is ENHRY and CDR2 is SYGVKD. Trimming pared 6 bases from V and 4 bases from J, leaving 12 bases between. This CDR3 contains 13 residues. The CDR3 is CAISGQRGTEAFF. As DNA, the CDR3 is TGTGCCATCAGCGGCCAAAGGGGCACTGAAGCTTTCTTT.

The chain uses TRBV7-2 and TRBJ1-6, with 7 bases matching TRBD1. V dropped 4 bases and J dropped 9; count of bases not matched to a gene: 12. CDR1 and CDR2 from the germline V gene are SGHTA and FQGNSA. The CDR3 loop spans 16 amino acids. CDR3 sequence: CASSWAARGVSSPLHF. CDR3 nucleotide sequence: TGTGCCAGCAGCTGGGCCGCCAGGGGGGTTAGTTCACCCCTCCACTTT.